These 32 T cell receptor beta chains were sequenced from one sample in a study of T-cell memory formation after mild COVID-19. TCRdb reprocessed the 5' RACE reads with MiXCR, giving one entry per CDR3 protein. The data show about 470,000 distinct CDR3 sequences, 20% to 25% seen once. Input material: PBMCs or a T cell subset sorted from them (not recorded which). These receptors were collected from an adult woman who had mild COVID-19 (a few samples of this study predate the infection). Cell type and time point are not known.

In DNA form, the CDR3 reads TGTGCCAGCAGCCAAGTGCAGGGGATAGAGACCCAGTACTTC. As protein: CASSQVQGIETQYF. This chain joins TRBV4-2 and TRBJ2-5; possible D gene TRBD1, 6 bases. The CDR3 sequence is 14 residues long. Germline values: CDR1 LGHNA, CDR2 YNFKEQ. V lost 1 base and J lost 4, with 10 bases in between.

In its sample, this clonotype was seen a few times. This rearrangement joins TRBV12-3 or TRBV12-4 to TRBJ2-5; TRBD2 aligns across 12 bases. Germline trimming cut 7 bases from V and 2 bases from J; bases unmatched to any gene: 8. The CDR3 is made up of 16 amino acids. This CDR3 reads CASKLGLAGSQETQYF. The CDR3 coding sequence is TGTGCCAGCAAACTCGGACTAGCGGGGAGTCAAGAGACCCAGTACTTC.

The table lists this clonotype with a few counts. CDR3 loop: CASSVRRDTEAFF. The CDR3 DNA follows: TGTGCCAGCAGTGTCAGGAGGGACACTGAAGCTTTCTTT. J is TRBJ1-1 and V is TRBV6-4; D call uncertain. The CDR3 runs 13 residues. The germline V and J ends were trimmed by 4 bases and 3 bases, with 9 bases remaining between them. Germline V gene data show CDR1 as MRHNA and CDR2 as SNTAGT.

CDR3 region: CSVEDPALNTGELFF. CDR3 DNA sequence: TGCAGCGTTGAAGATCCGGCCCTAAACACCGGGGAGCTGTTTTTT. This chain joins TRBV29-1 and TRBJ2-2; D remains ambiguous. The V end lost 0 bases, the J end lost 2 bases, and 10 bases lay between the germline ends. CDR3 length: 15 amino acids. Germline CDR1 and CDR2: SQVTM and ANQGSEA.

This clonotype was detected a few times. This rearrangement joins TRBV7-2 to TRBJ2-7, with 7 bases that match TRBD2. The CDR3 totals 15 residues. Germline loops: CDR1 SGHTA, CDR2 FQGNSA. Trimming removed 5 bases from V and 5 bases from J; junction bases left unmatched: 12. The CDR3 is CASSPAGLGAHEQYF. DNA of the CDR3: TGTGCCAGCAGCCCCGCCGGACTAGGCGCCCACGAGCAGTACTTC.

This rearrangement joins TRBV18 to TRBJ2-6, with TRBD2 as a possible D gene (6 bases). Germline V CDR1 and CDR2: KGHSH, LQKENI. V was pared by 2 bases and J by 4 bases, with 9 bases between. The CDR3 runs to 15 residues. In DNA, the CDR3 is TGTGCCAGCTCACCAGGAGGGATCGGGGCCAACGTCCTGACTTTC. It encodes CASSPGGIGANVLTF.

This chain uses TRBV15 with TRBJ2-5; tentatively, D is TRBD2 (6 bases). The V gene lost 0 bases and the J gene lost 5 bases, with 13 bases spanning the gap. The CDR3 consists of 15 residues. CDR1 LNHNV and CDR2 YYDKDF come from the germline V gene (reference sequence). This CDR3 is CATSRDPGEGETQYF. CDR3 DNA sequence: TGTGCCACCAGCAGAGATCCGGGAGAGGGGGAGACCCAGTACTTC. Looking up the rest from reference TRBV15 and TRBJ2-5 gives the full variable domain: DAMVIQNPRYQVTQFGKPVTLSCSQTLNHNVMYWYQQKSSQAPKLLFHYYDKDFNNEADTPDNFQSRRPNTSFCFLDIRSPGLGDTAMYLCATSRDPGEGETQYFGPGTRLLVL.

Only a few counts were recorded for this clonotype. The chain is built from TRBV20-1 and TRBJ2-5, with 7 bases that match TRBD1. J lost 2 bases, V lost 6 bases, and 6 bases had no gene match. This CDR3 contains 13 residues. Germline loops: CDR1 DFQATT, CDR2 SNEGSKA (reference sequence). Here the CDR3 DNA reads TGCAGTGCCGAATTCAGGGGGCAAGAGACCCAGTACTTC. It yields the protein CSAEFRGQETQYF.

The chain joins TRBV7-2 to TRBJ2-1; possibly TRBD1 for D (5 bases). Germline values: CDR1 SGHTA, CDR2 FQGNSA. V lost 2 bases and J 6 bases, leaving 17 bases between the germline ends. The CDR3 extends over 16 amino acids. The CDR3: CASSLRGLTRANEQFF. The CDR3 DNA sequence: TGTGCCAGCAGCTTAAGGGGCCTCACCAGGGCCAATGAGCAGTTCTTC.

This chain joins TRBV10-3 and TRBJ2-5; 14 bases are shared with TRBD2. The CDR3 has 15 residues. Germline V lookup: CDR1 ENHRY, CDR2 SYGVKD. The V and J ends lost 5 bases and 4 bases, in that order; junction bases with no gene match: 3. CDR3: CAISLGLAGGETQYF. The CDR3 DNA follows: TGTGCCATCAGTCTCGGACTAGCGGGAGGAGAGACCCAGTACTTC.

This clonotype was seen a handful of times. The chain recombines TRBV15 with TRBJ2-1; no clear D gene. This CDR3 region has 16 residues. CDR1 is LNHNV, CDR2 YYDKDF, per germline (reference sequence). Deletions cut 3 bases from V and 3 bases from J, with 15 bases between. The CDR3 loop reads CATSSDTTAFYNEQFF. CDR3 nucleotide sequence: TGTGCCACCAGCAGTGACACCACAGCCTTCTACAATGAGCAGTTCTTC. Full variable domain (remainder filled in from reference TRBV15 and TRBJ2-1): DAMVIQNPRYQVTQFGKPVTLSCSQTLNHNVMYWYQQKSSQAPKLLFHYYDKDFNNEADTPDNFQSRRPNTSFCFLDIRSPGLGDTAMYLCATSSDTTAFYNEQFFGPGTRLTVL.

J is TRBJ2-3 and V is TRBV20-1; 10 positions match TRBD2. The CDR3 length is 15 residues. V trimming: 6 bases; J trimming: 3 bases; junction bases outside the gene matches: 9. Germline CDR1 DFQATT, CDR2 SNEGSKA (reference sequence). CDR3 bases: TGCAGTGCCCCGGGACTAGCGCTCATGACAGATACGCAGTATTTT. Translation: CSAPGLALMTDTQYF.

This clonotype was found a few times. The chain employs TRBV5-1 and TRBJ2-2, with D possibly being TRBD1 (5 bases). CDR1 and CDR2 from the germline V gene are SGHRS and YFSETQ. The CDR3 totals 14 residues. The germline V and J ends were trimmed by 0 bases and 8 bases, with 11 bases remaining between them. The CDR3 nucleotides are TGCGCCAGCAGCTTGGACAGGTCTCTGGGGGAGCTGTTTTTT. This sequence encodes CASSLDRSLGELFF.

This clonotype was detected only a few times. The V call is TRBV5-1, the J call TRBJ2-3; 9 bases match TRBD2. CDR1 and CDR2 from the germline V gene are SGHRS and YFSETQ. V shed 4 bases and J 2 bases; nucleotides not matched to a gene: 8. The CDR3 covers 16 residues. This chain's CDR3 is CASSMTVAGATDTQYF. The CDR3 DNA sequence: TGCGCCAGCAGCATGACCGTAGCGGGGGCCACAGATACGCAGTATTTT.

This clonotype was seen more than once but under ten times. The chain joins TRBV19 to TRBJ2-1, with D perhaps matching TRBD1 (5 bases). This CDR3 has 15 residues. V was shortened by 6 bases and J by 0 bases, with 12 bases between the two germline ends. Germline CDR1 and CDR2: LNHDA and SQIVND (reference sequence). The DNA for the CDR3 is TGTGCCAGTAGATCGGCCAGGGCCTCCTACAATGAGCAGTTCTTC. This gives the protein CASRSARASYNEQFF.

At least ten counts were recorded for this clonotype. The chain carries TRBV7-6 and TRBJ2-7; 8 bases agree with TRBD2. CDR3 length equals 15 residues. V gave up 7 bases and J gave up 5 bases; unmatched junction bases: 13. The germline V gene has CDR1 SGHVS and CDR2 FNYEAQ. CDR3 sequence: CASTLSAGGRNEQYF. As DNA, the CDR3 is TGTGCCAGCACCCTATCTGCGGGCGGGAGGAACGAGCAGTACTTC.

The chain has TRBV3-1 and TRBJ2-1, with 8 bases that match TRBD2. Per the germline V gene, CDR1 is LGHDT and CDR2 is YNNKEL (reference sequence). CDR3 length: 13 amino acids. With 5 bases clipped from V and 8 bases from J, the junction kept 5 bases outside the gene matches. CDR3 nucleotide sequence: TGTGCCAGCAGCTCAGGACTAGCCTATGAGCAGTTCTTC. Encoded protein: CASSSGLAYEQFF.

The rearrangement joins TRBV6-6 to TRBJ1-5; D not certain. V was clipped by 2 bases and J by 7 bases, with 12 bases between them. Per the germline V gene, CDR1 is MNHNY and CDR2 is SVGAGI (reference sequence). The CDR3 extends over 14 amino acids. As DNA, the CDR3 is TGTGCCAGCAGTTACCCTGGATCGGGACAGCCCCAGCATTTT. Protein sequence: CASSYPGSGQPQHF.

This clonotype came up a few times. This chain joins TRBV18 and TRBJ1-2; no firm D call. This CDR3 contains 13 residues. Trimming cost V 3 bases and J 2 bases, with 7 bases left between them. CDR1 and CDR2 from the germline V gene are KGHSH and LQKENI. CDR3 sequence: CASSPPQNYGYTF. CDR3 bases: TGTGCCAGCTCACCCCCACAGAACTATGGCTACACCTTC.

The CDR3 protein is CASSLGRGIGTDTQYF. CDR3 bases: TGTGCCAGCAGCTTAGGACGGGGGATTGGCACAGATACGCAGTATTTT. The rearrangement uses TRBV7-7 and TRBJ2-3; D may be TRBD2 (6 bases). There are 16 residues in the CDR3. The V end lost 1 base, the J end lost 1 base, and 12 bases lay between the germline ends. Germline V gives CDR1 SSHAT, CDR2 FNYEAQ (reference sequence).

This clonotype was detected a few times. The chain uses TRBV29-1 and TRBJ1-1, with 7 positions matching TRBD1. This CDR3 is built from 15 residues. Germline trimming cut 0 bases from V and 1 base from J; bases unmatched to any gene: 5. Germline CDR1 reads SQVTM; CDR2 reads ANQGSEA. The CDR3 nucleotides read TGCAGCGTTGAAGATCAGGGGGGTCGGAACACTGAAGCTTTCTTT. Translated: CSVEDQGGRNTEAFF.

The chain joins TRBV24-1 to TRBJ2-1; D ambiguous. The germline V gene has CDR1 KGHDR and CDR2 SFDVKD. V dropped 3 bases and J dropped 7 bases, with 9 bases sitting between them. This CDR3 comprises 13 residues. The CDR3 here is CATSDHVLNEQFF. Here the CDR3 DNA reads TGTGCCACCAGTGATCACGTCCTGAATGAGCAGTTCTTC.

This clonotype was seen ten or more times. CDR3 sequence: CASSELSTYQETQYF. CDR3 DNA: TGTGCCAGCAGTGAATTATCGACTTACCAAGAGACCCAGTACTTC. The chain combines TRBV25-1 with TRBJ2-5; D not resolved. The germline V gene has CDR1 MGHDK and CDR2 SYGVNS. The length of the CDR3 is 15 residues. Trimming removed 1 base from V and 0 bases from J, with 9 bases in between.

The chain combines TRBV7-3 with TRBJ1-1; D ambiguous. Trimming left V 1 base short and J 0 bases short, with 3 bases between. Germline assignment: CDR1 SGHTA and CDR2 FQGTGA. This CDR3 comprises 13 residues. CDR3 DNA sequence: TGTGCCAGCAGCTTAATGATGAACACTGAAGCTTTCTTT. It is translated as CASSLMMNTEAFF.

Only a few counts were recorded for this clonotype. The chain links TRBV15 to TRBJ2-1; TRBD2 aligns across 8 bases. V trimming: 5 bases; J trimming: 0 bases; junction bases outside the gene matches: 21. CDR3 length equals 21 residues. The germline CDR1 and CDR2 sequences are LNHNV and YYDKDF (reference sequence). CDR3 sequence (DNA): TGTGCCACCAGCCTTAGTTTTATCGGAAAAGCGGGAGAACGCTCCTACAATGAGCAGTTCTTC. Its translation: CATSLSFIGKAGERSYNEQFF.

J is TRBJ2-1 and V is TRBV20-1; D not resolved. CDR1 and CDR2 from the germline V gene are DFQATT and SNEGSKA (reference sequence). V gave up 5 bases and J gave up 2 bases, with 4 bases separating them. The CDR3 has 11 amino acids. CDR3 bases: TGCAGTGCTTATACCTACAATGAGCAGTTCTTC. This encodes CSAYTYNEQFF.

This clonotype has a handful of counts. The rearrangement uses TRBV9 and TRBJ2-3, with 7 bases aligning to TRBD1. J was trimmed by 3 bases and V by 3 bases; bases with no gene match: 7. The CDR3 is 15 residues long. CDR1 and CDR2 (germline): SGDLS, YYNGEE. CDR3 DNA sequence: TGTGCCAGCAGCGACCGACAGGGAAGAACAGATACGCAGTATTTT. Translated, it gives CASSDRQGRTDTQYF.

This clonotype has just a few counts. The junction and the germline gene differ at one end; a read error may be behind it. The chain combines TRBV29-1 with TRBJ2-1; TRBD1 is a possible D gene (6 bases). Germline values: CDR1 SQVTM, CDR2 ANQGSEA. The CDR3 consists of 14 residues. The CDR3 reads CSFEQNIRGNEQFF. The CDR3 nucleotides read TGCAGCTTTGAACAAAATATCAGGGGCAATGAGCAGTTCTTC.

This clonotype was counted only a few times. The J gene is TRBJ2-1, the V gene TRBV3-1; D not resolved. The V gene's germline CDR1 is LGHDT and CDR2 YNNKEL (reference sequence). The ends were cut back, 0 bases at V and 3 bases at J, with 0 bases in the middle. This CDR3 spans 12 amino acids. The CDR3 reads CASSQDYNEQFF. The DNA of the CDR3 is TGTGCCAGCAGCCAAGACTACAATGAGCAGTTCTTC.

The genes are TRBV6-5 and TRBJ2-3, with a possible D match to TRBD1 (6 bases). Germline V CDR1 and CDR2: MNHEY, SVGAGI. V was clipped by 8 bases and J by 2 bases, with 23 bases between them. The CDR3 is 17 residues long. The CDR3 coding sequence is TGTGCCAGCCAACCCACACTCGAGGGGGACCCCACAGATACGCAGTATTTT. The encoded protein is CASQPTLEGDPTDTQYF.

This sequence joins TRBV5-1 and TRBJ1-1; D is unresolved. Trimming left V 0 bases short and J 5 bases short, with 17 bases between. The CDR3 loop spans 16 amino acids. Germline values: CDR1 SGHRS, CDR2 YFSETQ. The CDR3 DNA reads TGCGCCAGCAGCTTGGAACATAGCGATGTGTGGACTGAAGCTTTCTTT. Translated, it gives CASSLEHSDVWTEAFF.

A few counts support this clonotype. V and J are TRBV10-3 and TRBJ2-7, with D perhaps TRBD1 (6 bases). Trimming took 2 bases from V and 5 from J, leaving 7 bases between them. The CDR3 has 12 amino acids. In germline, CDR1 is ENHRY, CDR2 SYGVKD. The CDR3 coding sequence is TGTGCCATCAGTGAGCGACAGGACGAGCAGTACTTC. It specifies CAISERQDEQYF.